Sequencing of this T cell receptor (beta chain) was carried out in a study of T cell changes during pregnancy in multiple sclerosis. TCRdb's copy holds only in-frame clones and misses some; the assay was immunoSEQ multiplex PCR. The sample yields 90,000 to 100,000 clones, 85% to 95% seen once. This clone was counted once. The source was peripheral blood, collected in the first trimester of pregnancy. The receptor's source is a female donor with multiple sclerosis, enrolled in a pregnancy study.

Written as DNA, the CDR3 is TGCGCCAGCAGTTTATCCGGGACAAGTAACACTGAAGCTTTCTTT. This sequence encodes CASSLSGTSNTEAFF. The chain combines TRBV4-1 with TRBJ1-1; the D gene is possibly TRBD1 (6 bases). The CDR3 totals 15 residues. V shed 6 bases and J shed 2 bases, with 16 bases lying between them. Looked up from germline, CDR1 is MGHRA and CDR2 is YSYEKL.